Below, 26 T cell receptor beta chains from the same sample are listed, as sequenced in a study of cytomegalovirus exposure and HLA in healthy donors. PCR involved 60 Vbeta and 13 Jbeta primers. Produced via immunoSEQ multiplex PCR; TCRdb's table is partial and in-frame only. The table records about 210,000 clones, about four fifths of them present only once. The sequencing input was PBMCs. The origin of the receptors is a man aged 35 to 55 in good health and CMV-seropositive.

J is TRBJ2-7 and V is TRBV19, with 12 bases aligning to TRBD2. The CDR3 runs to 14 residues. V shed 7 bases and J 4 bases; nucleotides not matched to a gene: 5. Germline assignment: CDR1 LNHDA and CDR2 SQIVND (reference sequence). The CDR3 loop is CASTRLAGEYEQYF. CDR3 DNA: TGTGCCAGTACCAGACTAGCGGGAGAATACGAGCAGTACTTC.

J is TRBJ2-7 and V is TRBV6-5, with D maybe TRBD2 (6 bases). Germline-derived CDR1 and CDR2 are MNHEY and SVGAGI. Deletions cut 7 bases from V and 6 bases from J, with 13 bases between. The length of the CDR3 is 12 residues. CDR3 sequence: CASTNPGVEQYF. DNA of the CDR3: TGTGCCAGCACAAATCCGGGGGTCGAGCAGTACTTC.

The chain is built from TRBV5-1 and TRBJ2-3; D ambiguous. Deletions cut 7 bases from V and 2 bases from J, with 14 bases between. The CDR3 consists of 14 residues. The germline gives CDR1 SGHRS, CDR2 YFSETQ. CDR3 region: CASREAELTDTQYF. CDR3 sequence (DNA): TGCGCCAGCCGTGAGGCGGAGCTCACAGATACGCAGTATTTT.

This sequence joins TRBV29-1 and TRBJ1-5; tentatively, D is TRBD1 (5 bases). This CDR3 comprises 13 residues. With 4 bases removed from V and 2 bases from J, the gap between germline ends came to 9 bases. The germline gives CDR1 SQVTM, CDR2 ANQGSEA. CDR3: CSVVSGGNQPQHF. CDR3 in DNA: TGCAGCGTTGTTTCGGGGGGCAATCAGCCCCAGCATTTT.

This sequence joins TRBV21-1 and TRBJ2-7; the table calls TRBD1, which could not be checked here. TRBV21-1 has pseudogene status. CDR3 length: 14 amino acids. DNA of the CDR3: TGTGCCAGCAGCCCCCGGGACAGGGCCTACGAGCAGTACGTC. Translated, it gives CASSPRDRAYEQYV.

The chain couples TRBV11-3 to TRBJ2-6, with a possible D match to TRBD1 (6 bases). Germline CDR1 is SGHNT and CDR2 is YENEEA. The CDR3 covers 16 residues. V was shortened by 2 bases and J by 2 bases, with 10 bases between the two germline ends. The chain's CDR3 is CASSLPPGAGANVLTF. CDR3 coding DNA: TGTGCCAGCAGCTTACCTCCAGGGGCTGGGGCCAACGTCCTGACTTTC.

In this sample, this clone turned up once. CDR3 amino acids: CASSLRAGANEQYF. CDR3 coding DNA: TGTGCCAGCAGTTTAAGGGCGGGAGCTAACGAGCAGTACTTC. This sequence joins TRBV27 and TRBJ2-7, with TRBD2 matching over 7 bases. Germline trimming cut 2 bases from V and 5 bases from J; bases unmatched to any gene: 6. The CDR3 covers 14 residues. Germline CDR1 reads MNHEY; CDR2 reads SMNVEV (reference sequence).

The chain couples TRBV27 to TRBJ2-2; D call uncertain. Germline CDR1 and CDR2: MNHEY and SMNVEV (reference sequence). This CDR3 region has 14 residues. V was pared by 0 bases and J by 4 bases, with 6 bases between. The CDR3 loop reads CASSLSQATGELFF. The DNA for the CDR3 is TGTGCCAGCAGTTTATCGCAGGCCACCGGGGAGCTGTTTTTT.

This clone appeared a single time. The V and J genes are TRBV30 and TRBJ1-1; tentative D call: TRBD1 (6 bases). V lost 7 bases and J 2 bases, leaving 11 bases between the germline ends. The CDR3 contains 12 residues. CDR1 is GTSNPN and CDR2 is SVGIG in the germline V gene (reference sequence). Here the CDR3 reads CASDRLNTEAFF. The CDR3 DNA sequence: TGTGCCTCTGACAGGCTAAACACTGAAGCTTTCTTT.

This chain joins TRBV6-6 and TRBJ2-1; 9 bases line up with TRBD1. The junction had 11 bases not matched to a gene; V was cut back by 6 bases and J by 5 bases. Germline V CDR1 and CDR2: MNHNY, SVGAGI (reference sequence). This CDR3 has 16 residues. This CDR3 is CASSYGRTGEDNEQFF. CDR3 nucleotides: TGTGCCAGCAGCTATGGCCGGACAGGGGAGGACAATGAGCAGTTCTTC.

The rearrangement links TRBV4-1 to TRBJ2-7; TRBD1 matches 7 bases. Germline CDR1 reads MGHRA; CDR2 reads YSYEKL. The CDR3 contains 14 residues. Trimming took 1 base from V and 4 from J; bases not matched to a gene: 4. The CDR3 DNA reads TGCGCCAGCAGCCAAGTAGACAGGGCTTACGAGCAGTACGTC. It translates to CASSQVDRAYEQYV.

The chain is built from TRBV10-1 and TRBJ1-1, with D possibly being TRBD1 (5 bases). The CDR3 is made up of 14 amino acids. Germline V CDR1 and CDR2: WNHNN, SYGVQD (reference sequence). V was trimmed by 8 bases and J by 6 bases, leaving 19 bases between them. CDR3 amino acids: CASSGGGRVSEAFF. CDR3 bases: TGCGCCAGCTCCGGGGGTGGTCGAGTCTCTGAAGCTTTCTTT.

The V gene is TRBV19, the J gene TRBJ2-1, with 11 positions matching TRBD2. This CDR3 spans 18 amino acids. Unmatched junction bases numbered 8, after V lost 4 bases and J lost 0 bases. Germline assignment: CDR1 LNHDA and CDR2 SQIVND (reference sequence). The CDR3 DNA is TGTGCCAGTAGTAGGGCTAGCGGGAGGTACAGCTCCTACAATGAGCAGTTCTTC. Translating gives CASSRASGRYSSYNEQFF.

The chain recombines TRBV4-1 with TRBJ1-1; 7 positions match TRBD1. CDR3 length: 14 amino acids. Germline CDR1 MGHRA, CDR2 YSYEKL. Trimming took 0 bases from V and 6 from J; bases not matched to a gene: 4. CDR3 sequence: CASSQDRGQSEAFF. In DNA, the CDR3 is TGCGCCAGCAGCCAAGATAGGGGGCAGTCTGAAGCTTTCTTT.

The CDR3 here is CARSLGRFTEAFF. The CDR3 nucleotides read TGTGCCAGAAGCTTGGGGCGGTTCACTGAAGCTTTCTTT. The chain recombines TRBV5-3 with TRBJ1-1, with no clear D. TRBV5-3 is treated as an ORF (open reading frame) with a function not yet certain. The V end was cut by 0 bases, the J end by 4 bases, with 7 bases between. This CDR3 region has 13 residues.

The chain recombines TRBV4-1 with TRBJ2-1, with 7 bases identical to TRBD2. This CDR3 has 15 amino acids. Germline CDR1 and CDR2: MGHRA and YSYEKL. The V and J ends lost 1 base and 8 bases, in that order; junction bases with no gene match: 8. DNA of the CDR3: TGCGCCAGCAGCCAAGTAGGACTAGGGTTTCATGAGCAGTTCTTC. Translated, it gives CASSQVGLGFHEQFF.

This clone was seen a few times. The rearrangement joins TRBV29-1 to TRBJ2-5; D is perhaps TRBD1 (6 bases). The CDR3 covers 14 residues. Germline CDR1 and CDR2: SQVTM and ANQGSEA. The ends were cut back, 4 bases at V and 1 base at J, with 13 bases in the middle. In DNA form, the CDR3 reads TGCAGCGTTGTCGGGACACTTACCCAAGAGACCCAGTACTTC. Residues: CSVVGTLTQETQYF.

This chain links TRBV7-8 with TRBJ2-7; 13 bases align to TRBD2. The CDR3 totals 15 residues. The trim removed 5 bases at V and 5 bases at J, leaving 6 bases unmatched. Looked up from germline, CDR1 is SGHVS and CDR2 is FQNEAQ. The CDR3 sequence is CASSIRLAGGDEQYF. The CDR3 nucleotides are TGTGCCAGCAGCATCCGACTAGCGGGGGGCGACGAGCAGTACTTC.

The genes are TRBV11-2 and TRBJ2-5, with D unresolved. The CDR3 extends over 11 amino acids. The V gene's germline CDR1 is SGHAT and CDR2 FQNNGV. With 5 bases removed from V and 2 bases from J, the gap between germline ends came to 3 bases. The DNA of the CDR3 is TGTGCCAGCAGCCTACAAGAGACCCAGTACTTC. Translation gives CASSLQETQYF. Together with reference TRBV11-2 and TRBJ2-5, the CDR3 gives the full variable domain: EAGVAQSPRYKIIEKRQSVAFWCNPISGHATLYWYQQILGQGPKLLIQFQNNGVVDDSQLPKDRFSAERLKGVDSTLKIQPAKLEDSAVYLCASSLQETQYFGPGTRLLVL.

The chain employs TRBV2 and TRBJ1-4, with no clear D. Looked up from germline, CDR1 is SNHLY and CDR2 is FYNNEI. The CDR3 runs to 13 residues. V dropped 3 bases and J dropped 6 bases, with 8 bases sitting between them. CDR3 region: CASSDPEDEKLFF. For the CDR3, the DNA is TGTGCCAGCAGTGATCCAGAGGATGAAAAACTGTTTTTT.

The chain is built from TRBV30 and TRBJ1-6; TRBD1 matches 8 bases. Losses at the gene ends were 2 bases for V and 9 bases for J; bases not matched to a gene: 3. CDR1 and CDR2 (germline): GTSNPN, SVGIG (reference sequence). CDR3 length: 13 residues. DNA of the CDR3: TGTGCCTGGAGTCAGGGGGCTGGTTCACCCCTCCACTTT. This encodes CAWSQGAGSPLHF. The whole variable domain, remainder taken from reference TRBV30 and TRBJ1-6, is SQTIHQWPATLVQPVGSPLSLECTVEGTSNPNLYWYRQAAGRGLQLLFYSVGIGQISSEVPQNLSASRPQDRQFILSSKKLLLSDSGFYLCAWSQGAGSPLHFGNGTRLTVT.

V gene TRBV5-1 combines with J gene TRBJ1-3, with D possibly matching TRBD1 (5 bases). The V gene lost 4 bases and the J gene lost 0 bases, with 11 bases spanning the gap. The CDR3 has 15 residues. The germline V gene has CDR1 SGHRS and CDR2 YFSETQ. CDR3 nucleotide sequence: TGCGCCAGCAGCCCAAGGACAAACTCTGGAAACACCATATATTTT. It specifies CASSPRTNSGNTIYF.

The chain links TRBV7-8 to TRBJ2-3, with D unresolved. The CDR3 is 12 residues long. The germline V and J ends were trimmed by 5 bases and 4 bases, with 7 bases remaining between them. Germline assignment: CDR1 SGHVS and CDR2 FQNEAQ. CDR3: CASSPRADTQYF. The CDR3 nucleotides read TGTGCCAGCAGCCCCCGGGCAGATACGCAGTATTTT.

In its sample, this clone was seen once. This chain uses TRBV19 with TRBJ2-7; possible D gene TRBD1, 6 bases. The CDR3 runs to 14 residues. With 9 bases removed from V and 5 bases from J, the gap between germline ends came to 20 bases. The V gene's germline CDR1 is LNHDA and CDR2 SQIVND (reference sequence). CDR3 DNA sequence: TGTGCCAGCACAGTAACAGGGAGCCCCCACGAGCAGTACTTC. This gives the protein CASTVTGSPHEQYF.

This chain links TRBV6-1 with TRBJ2-7; D might be TRBD2 (6 bases). The CDR3 loop spans 16 amino acids. V was clipped by 3 bases and J by 1 base, with 16 bases between them. The germline gives CDR1 MNHNS, CDR2 SASEGT. DNA for the CDR3: TGTGCCAGCAGTGAGCGGTCGGGAGTAGGGTCCTACGAGCAGTACTTC. Translation: CASSERSGVGSYEQYF.

This chain links TRBV28 with TRBJ2-7, with 7 bases fitting TRBD1. The CDR3 contains 16 residues. The V gene's germline CDR1 is MDHEN and CDR2 SYDVKM. V dropped 8 bases and J dropped 2; count of bases not matched to a gene: 15. CDR3: CASFSPTPTGPYEQYF. CDR3 in DNA: TGTGCCAGCTTCTCCCCGACACCGACAGGGCCCTACGAGCAGTACTTC. Full variable domain (missing parts from reference TRBV28 and TRBJ2-7): DVKVTQSSRYLVKRTGEKVFLECVQDMDHENMFWYRQDPGLGLRLIYFSYDVKMKEKGDIPEGYSVSREKKERFSLILESASTNQTSMYLCASFSPTPTGPYEQYFGPGTRLTVT.